Listed below are T cell receptor beta chains from one sample, sequenced in a study of blood T cell repertoires in COVID-19. Using immunoSEQ multiplex PCR, the repertoire was profiled, and TCRdb retains in-frame clones only, with some absent. In the table there are 490,000 or so clones, around 89% of which are singletons. The sample consisted of PBMCs or T cells enriched from blood (not recorded which). The receptor source for this set is a woman aged 40 to 50 who had recovered from COVID-19. Each CDR3 is given with its conserved first and last residue. D genes are given only for firm matches. Clone size appears in some rows only: once, few, many, or a class for an expanded clone.

j_gene | v_gene | d_gene | abundance | CDR3aa | CDR3nt
TRBJ1-2 | TRBV28 | - | - | CASSFPPGGYTF | TGTGCCAGCAGTTTCCCCCCGGGTGGCTACACCTTC
TRBJ2-5 | TRBV9 | TRBD2 | once | CASSVGLAGVGETQYF | TGTGCCAGCAGCGTCGGGCTAGCGGGAGTGGGGGAGACCCAGTACTTC
TRBJ1-1 | TRBV29-1 | - | few | CSVEISRGIENTEAFF | TGCAGCGTTGAAATCTCGCGGGGCATCGAGAACACTGAAGCTTTCTTT
TRBJ1-1 | TRBV12-3/TRBV12-4 | - | - | CASSHRRGGEAFF | TGTGCCAGCAGCCACAGACGGGGGGGTGAAGCTTTCTTT
TRBJ2-5 | TRBV13 | TRBD2 | - | CASSFGLAGVGETQYF | TGTGCCAGCAGCTTCGGACTAGCGGGAGTTGGGGAGACCCAGTACTTC
TRBJ2-1 | TRBV19 | TRBD1 | - | CASSIVGTGGHNEQFF | TGTGCCAGTAGTATAGTCGGGACAGGGGGTCACAATGAGCAGTTCTTC
TRBJ2-7 | TRBV19 | - | - | CASSNGGTYEQYF | TGTGCCAGTAGTAACGGAGGGACCTACGAGCAGTACTTC
TRBJ1-5 | TRBV28 | - | few | CASSRGQPQHF | TGTGCCAGCAGTAGAGGTCAGCCCCAGCATTTT
TRBJ2-2 | TRBV9 | - | - | CASSVTVTGELFF | TGTGCCAGCAGCGTGACAGTCACCGGGGAGCTGTTTTTT
TRBJ1-4 | TRBV5-1 | TRBD1 | - | CASSSAGTGGEKLFF | TGCGCCAGCAGCTCCGCCGGGACAGGAGGTGAAAAACTGTTTTTT
TRBJ2-7 | TRBV27 | TRBD1 | - | CASSSTGVIGSYEQYF | TGTGCCAGCAGTAGCACAGGGGTCATCGGCTCCTACGAGCAGTACTTC
TRBJ2-2 | TRBV19 | TRBD1 | - | CASYIRGTNTGELFF | TGTGCCAGCTATATCAGGGGGACGAACACCGGGGAGCTGTTTTTT
TRBJ1-2 | TRBV9 | - | - | CASSVDGTVNYGYTF | TGTGCCAGCAGCGTAGATGGTACAGTTAACTATGGCTACACCTTC
TRBJ2-7 | TRBV19 | TRBD1 | - | CASSPRDSLYEQYF | TGTGCCAGTAGTCCCCGGGACAGCCTCTACGAGCAGTACTTC
TRBJ1-5 | TRBV24-1 | TRBD1 | - | CATSDRDRGPPPQHF | TGTGCCACCAGTGATCGGGACAGGGGTCCTCCGCCCCAGCATTTT
TRBJ1-2 | TRBV5-6 | - | - | CASSLGGRGMDGYTF | TGTGCCAGCAGCCTGGGGGGCAGGGGTATGGATGGCTACACCTTC
TRBJ2-5 | TRBV7-2 | - | - | CASSLDRDQETQYF | TGTGCCAGCAGCTTAGACAGGGACCAAGAGACCCAGTACTTC
TRBJ2-7 | TRBV27 | - | - | CASSLSGSRSEQYF | TGTGCCAGCAGTTTATCCGGGAGTCGGAGCGAGCAGTACTTC
TRBJ1-1 | TRBV6-5 | TRBD1 | - | CATIFPDRKGTEAFF | TGTGCCACCATATTCCCGGACAGGAAAGGGACTGAAGCTTTCTTT
TRBJ1-5 | TRBV7-2 | - | - | CASSSPPGPQHF | TGTGCCAGCAGCTCCCCCCCAGGGCCCCAGCATTTT
TRBJ2-3 | TRBV13 | TRBD2 | - | CASSSPHGTSGGAGTDTQYF | TGTGCCAGCAGCTCACCCCACGGGACTAGCGGGGGGGCGGGCACAGATACGCAGTATTTT
TRBJ2-5 | TRBV19 | - | - | CASSESPGSRPGKTQYF | TGTGCCAGTAGTGAGAGCCCGGGATCAAGGCCGGGGAAGACCCAGTACTTC
TRBJ2-5 | TRBV11-3 | TRBD1 | - | CASSLGGQGWETQYF | TGTGCCAGCAGCTTAGGCGGACAGGGTTGGGAGACCCAGTACTTC
TRBJ2-7 | TRBV3-1/TRBV3-2 | - | - | CASSPRLAYEQYF | TGTGCCAGCAGCCCGCGGCTAGCGTACGAGCAGTACTTC
TRBJ1-2 | TRBV4-3 | - | few | CASSQDLRGLPGYTF | TGCGCCAGCAGCCAAGATCTAAGGGGGTTGCCTGGCTACACCTTC
TRBJ2-3 | TRBV6-6 | - | - | CASQIGQTGDTQYF | TGTGCCAGCCAAATTGGACAGACCGGGGATACGCAGTATTTT
TRBJ2-3 | TRBV19 | TRBD1 | - | CASSNRDRASTDTQYF | TGTGCCAGTAGTAACCGGGACAGAGCTAGCACAGATACGCAGTATTTT
TRBJ1-4 | TRBV25-1 | TRBD1 | - | CASSELGTGAEKLFF | TGTGCCAGCAGTGAACTGGGGACAGGGGCAGAAAAACTGTTTTTT
TRBJ2-2 | TRBV19 | - | - | CASSTLGRDTGELFF | TGTGCCAGTAGTACACTGGGGCGCGACACCGGGGAGCTGTTTTTT
TRBJ1-1 | TRBV27 | - | - | CASSLTGTLSTEAFF | TGTGCCAGCAGTTTAACAGGGACGTTGAGCACTGAAGCTTTCTTT
TRBJ1-2 | TRBV28 | - | - | CASSLGAGNGYTF | TGTGCCAGCAGTTTAGGGGCAGGGAATGGCTACACCTTC
TRBJ2-5 | TRBV4-1 | TRBD1 | - | CASSQVGQGLETQYF | TGCGCCAGCAGCCAAGTCGGACAGGGACTAGAGACCCAGTACTTC
TRBJ1-1 | TRBV20-1 | - | few | CSALDYTEAFF | TGCAGTGCCCTGGACTACACTGAAGCTTTCTTT
TRBJ2-1 | TRBV7-2 | - | once | CASSLVAGTADEQFF | TGTGCCAGCAGCTTAGTTGCGGGGACGGCCGATGAGCAGTTCTTC
TRBJ2-5 | TRBV7-2 | TRBD1 | - | CASSLAGGFETQYF | TGTGCCAGCAGCTTAGCAGGGGGCTTCGAGACCCAGTACTTC
TRBJ2-6 | TRBV15 | - | - | CATRRGSGANVLTF | TGTGCCACCAGACGAGGCTCTGGGGCCAACGTCCTGACTTTC
TRBJ1-5 | TRBV7-6 | - | few | CASSLSPGDSNQPQHF | TGTGCCAGCAGCCTAAGCCCCGGTGATAGCAATCAGCCCCAGCATTTT
TRBJ1-4 | TRBV9 | - | - | CASSAGTTNEKLFF | TGTGCCAGCAGCGCCGGGACAACTAATGAAAAACTGTTTTTT
TRBJ2-7 | TRBV2 | TRBD2 | - | CASSEGLAGLDEQYF | TGTGCCAGCAGTGAAGGTTTAGCGGGACTTGACGAGCAGTACTTC
TRBJ2-5 | TRBV7-2 | TRBD2 | - | CASSQTSGRETQYF | TGTGCCAGCAGCCAGACTAGCGGGAGGGAGACCCAGTACTTC
TRBJ2-1 | TRBV7-2 | - | - | CASSLGSEYNEQFF | TGTGCCAGCAGCCTAGGATCGGAGTACAATGAGCAGTTCTTC
TRBJ2-7 | TRBV9 | - | - | CASSVTAIPYEQYF | TGTGCCAGCAGCGTTACCGCGATCCCCTACGAGCAGTACTTC
TRBJ1-6 | TRBV25-1 | TRBD1 | - | CASRGTGEDFNSPLHF | TGTGCCAGCAGGGGGACAGGGGAAGATTTTAATTCACCCCTCCACTTT
TRBJ2-2 | TRBV6-5 | TRBD2 | - | CASSRSGIGTGELFF | TGTGCCAGCAGCCGCAGCGGGATAGGTACCGGGGAGCTGTTTTTT
TRBJ1-6 | TRBV5-6 | - | - | CASSFMNSHDF | TGTGCCAGCAGCTTTATGAATTCACATGACTTT
TRBJ2-5 | TRBV7-2 | - | - | CASSPQRVGETQYF | TGTGCCAGCAGCCCTCAGAGGGTAGGAGAGACCCAGTACTTC
TRBJ2-3 | TRBV7-8 | - | - | CASSPHQWEGADTQYF | TGTGCCAGCAGCCCCCATCAATGGGAGGGGGCAGATACGCAGTATTTT
TRBJ1-1 | TRBV4-3 | - | - | CASSQDQMNTEAFF | TGCGCCAGCAGCCAAGATCAGATGAACACTGAAGCTTTCTTT
TRBJ2-7 | TRBV5-1 | - | - | CASSFGTPSYEQYF | TGCGCCAGCAGCTTCGGGACACCATCCTACGAGCAGTACTTC
TRBJ2-2 | TRBV4-3 | - | once | CASSQDIRGDYTGELFF | TGCGCCAGCAGCCAAGATATACGCGGGGATTACACCGGGGAGCTGTTTTTT